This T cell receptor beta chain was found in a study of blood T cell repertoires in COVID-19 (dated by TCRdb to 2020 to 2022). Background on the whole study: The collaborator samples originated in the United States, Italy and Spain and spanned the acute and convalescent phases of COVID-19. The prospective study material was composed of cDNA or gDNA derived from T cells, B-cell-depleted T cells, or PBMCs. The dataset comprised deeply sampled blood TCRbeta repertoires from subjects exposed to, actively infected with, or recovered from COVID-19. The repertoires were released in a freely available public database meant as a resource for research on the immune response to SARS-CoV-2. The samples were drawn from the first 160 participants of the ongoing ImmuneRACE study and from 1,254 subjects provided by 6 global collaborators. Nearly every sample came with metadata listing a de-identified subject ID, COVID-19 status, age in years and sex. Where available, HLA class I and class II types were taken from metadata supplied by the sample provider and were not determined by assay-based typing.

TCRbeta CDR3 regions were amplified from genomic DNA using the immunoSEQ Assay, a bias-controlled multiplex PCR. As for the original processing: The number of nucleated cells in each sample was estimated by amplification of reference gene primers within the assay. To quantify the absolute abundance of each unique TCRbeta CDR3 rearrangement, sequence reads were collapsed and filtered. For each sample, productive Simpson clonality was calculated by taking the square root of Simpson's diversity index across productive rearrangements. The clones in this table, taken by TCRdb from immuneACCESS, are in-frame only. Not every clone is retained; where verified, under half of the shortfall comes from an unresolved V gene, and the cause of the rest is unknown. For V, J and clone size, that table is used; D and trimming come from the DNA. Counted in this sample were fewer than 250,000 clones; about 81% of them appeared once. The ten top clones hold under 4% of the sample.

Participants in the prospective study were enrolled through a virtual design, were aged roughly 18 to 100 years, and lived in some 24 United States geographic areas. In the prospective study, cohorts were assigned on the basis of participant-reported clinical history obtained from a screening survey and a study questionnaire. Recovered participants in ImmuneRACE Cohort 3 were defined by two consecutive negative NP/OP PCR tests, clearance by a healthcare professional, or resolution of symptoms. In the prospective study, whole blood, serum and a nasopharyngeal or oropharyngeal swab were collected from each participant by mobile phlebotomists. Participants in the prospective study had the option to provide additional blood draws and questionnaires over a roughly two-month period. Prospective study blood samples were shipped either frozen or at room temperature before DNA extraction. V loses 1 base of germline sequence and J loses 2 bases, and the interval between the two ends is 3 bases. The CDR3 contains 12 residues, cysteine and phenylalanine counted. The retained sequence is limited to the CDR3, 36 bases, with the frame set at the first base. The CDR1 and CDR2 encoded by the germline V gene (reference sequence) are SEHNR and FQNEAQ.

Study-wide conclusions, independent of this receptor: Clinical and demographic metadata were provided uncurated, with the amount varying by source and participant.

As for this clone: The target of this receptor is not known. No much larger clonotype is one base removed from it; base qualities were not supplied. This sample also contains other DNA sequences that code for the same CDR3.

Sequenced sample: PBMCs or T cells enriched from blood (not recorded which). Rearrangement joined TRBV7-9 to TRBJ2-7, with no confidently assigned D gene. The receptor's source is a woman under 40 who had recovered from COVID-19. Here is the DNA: TGTGCCAGCAGCTTAGTTACCTACGAGCAGTACTTC. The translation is CASSLVTYEQYF.